The clone carrying this T cell receptor beta chain occurred a few times. The V gene lost 4 bases and the J gene lost 1 base, with 10 bases spanning the gap. The CDR3 sequence is 14 residues long. Per the germline V gene, CDR1 is LGHNA and CDR2 is YSLEER. Preparation of the TCRbeta library was carried out with unique molecular identifiers. TCRdb re-analysed the PCR reads in MiXCR, keeping a single row per CDR3 protein. Of about 640,000 distinct CDR3 sequences in the sample, around 17% were seen once. The data were obtained in a study of T-cell reconstitution after alpha-beta-depleted transplantation in children.

The sequences come from PBMCs from the stem cell graft donor, collected from the stem cell graft. This chain joins TRBV4-3 and TRBJ1-1; D perhaps matches TRBD1 (5 bases). This TCR was sampled from a human donor who donated a stem cell graft to a child with acute myeloid leukemia. As DNA, the CDR3 is TGCGCCAGCAGCCCGGACACCCGGAACACTGAAGCTTTCTTT. Protein product: CASSPDTRNTEAFF.